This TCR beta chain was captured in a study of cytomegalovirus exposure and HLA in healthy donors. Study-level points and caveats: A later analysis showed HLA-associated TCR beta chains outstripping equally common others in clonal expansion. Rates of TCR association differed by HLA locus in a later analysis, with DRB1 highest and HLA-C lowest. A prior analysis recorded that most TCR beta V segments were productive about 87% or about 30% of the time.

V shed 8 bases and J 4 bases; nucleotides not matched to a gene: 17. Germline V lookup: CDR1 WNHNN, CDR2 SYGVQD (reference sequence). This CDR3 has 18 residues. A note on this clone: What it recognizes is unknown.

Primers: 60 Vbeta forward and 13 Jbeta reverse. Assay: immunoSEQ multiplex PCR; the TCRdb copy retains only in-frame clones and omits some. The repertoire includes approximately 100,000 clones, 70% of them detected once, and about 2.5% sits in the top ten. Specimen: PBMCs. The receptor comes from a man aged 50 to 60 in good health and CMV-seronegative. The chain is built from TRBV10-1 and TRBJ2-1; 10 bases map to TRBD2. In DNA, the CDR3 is TGCGCCAGCGCTCCGGTGGGGCTAGCGGGAGTAGGGTACAATGAGCAGTTCTTC. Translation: CASAPVGLAGVGYNEQFF.